Following are 28 T cell receptor beta chains from one sample sequenced in a study of Graves' ophthalmopathy and Graves' hyperthyroidism. Amplification of the TCR beta CDR3 regions used RNA transcripts (as template). A first-round RT-PCR used HTBI primers, followed by a second-round multiplex PCR. TCRdb re-called the multiplex PCR reads through MiXCR, storing one row per CDR3 protein. This sample carries some 400,000 distinct CDR3 sequences, around 20% of them seen once, and the ten largest clones take 1.5% to 2%. Sequenced input: peripheral blood. The source of these receptors is a young woman with Graves' ophthalmopathy.

At least ten counts were recorded for this clonotype. The chain uses TRBV4-2 and TRBJ2-7, with 8 bases identical to TRBD2. Germline lookup yields CDR1 LGHNA and CDR2 YNFKEQ. The CDR3 totals 17 residues. After removal of 1 base from V and 9 bases from J, the junction contained 17 bases not matched to a gene. CDR3 protein: CASSQANLAGLWEGQYF. In DNA form, the CDR3 reads TGTGCCAGCAGCCAAGCTAATTTAGCGGGGCTATGGGAGGGGCAGTACTTC.

This clonotype has a count of ten or more. The rearrangement joins TRBV20-1 to TRBJ1-1; no definite D call. Trimming took 0 bases from V and 1 from J, leaving 15 bases between them. In germline, CDR1 is DFQATT, CDR2 SNEGSKA (reference sequence). This CDR3 has 16 residues. The CDR3 loop reads CSARDLFGVKNTEAFF. The CDR3 nucleotides read TGCAGTGCTAGAGATCTATTTGGGGTAAAGAACACTGAAGCTTTCTTT.

This clonotype was seen repeatedly, ten times or more. The chain links TRBV27 to TRBJ1-5; weak D call: TRBD1 (6 bases). V was pared by 2 bases and J by 5 bases, with 19 bases between. Per the germline V gene, CDR1 is MNHEY and CDR2 is SMNVEV (reference sequence). The CDR3 spans 17 residues. CDR3 DNA: TGTGCCAGCAGTTTAACACTGCCGGGACACAGTGATCAGCCCCAGCATTTT. This codes for CASSLTLPGHSDQPQHF.

This clonotype was picked up many times. This chain connects TRBV18 to TRBJ2-7, with unresolved D. The CDR3 extends over 14 amino acids. The V end lost 3 bases, the J end lost 0 bases, and 9 bases lay between the germline ends. CDR1 KGHSH and CDR2 LQKENI come from the germline V gene. The CDR3: CASSPASGSYEQYF. CDR3 sequence (DNA): TGTGCCAGCTCACCCGCATCTGGCTCCTACGAGCAGTACTTC.

V usage is TRBV6-2 or TRBV6-3 and J usage is TRBJ1-5; 12 bases map to TRBD1. CDR1 and CDR2 (germline): MNHEY, SVGEGT. The CDR3 sequence is 17 residues long. V lost 6 bases to trimming and J lost 1 base; unmatched junction nucleotides: 7. CDR3 in amino acids: CASRNRDRGLSNQPQHF. The CDR3 DNA follows: TGTGCCAGCAGGAACCGGGACAGGGGGCTAAGCAATCAGCCCCAGCATTTT.

This clonotype was detected ten times or more. The chain has TRBV7-2 and TRBJ1-6; the D gene is possibly TRBD1 (5 bases). CDR1 and CDR2 from the germline V gene are SGHTA and FQGNSA. V lost 1 base, J lost 10 bases, and 17 bases lay in between. This CDR3 is built from 16 residues. CDR3 DNA sequence: TGTGCCAGCAGCTTAGTTGACGGGGGGTTGCAATCACCCCTCCACTTT. Its translation: CASSLVDGGLQSPLHF.

V gene TRBV12-3 or TRBV12-4 combines with J gene TRBJ1-2; no reliable D call. The CDR3 contains 13 residues. Between the trimmed V and J ends, which lost 4 bases and 8 bases, there was a span of 14 bases. DNA for the CDR3: TGTGCCAGCAGTTCCCCCCCAGGTAGAGGCTACACCTTC. Residues: CASSSPPGRGYTF.

This clonotype showed up many times. V gene TRBV6-2 or TRBV6-3 combines with J gene TRBJ2-3; 9 bases agree with TRBD2. J gave up 1 base and V 6 bases, and 5 bases lay outside the gene matches. Per germline, CDR1 MNHEY and CDR2 SVGEGT. The CDR3 extends over 15 amino acids. The CDR3: CASRNSGGGTDTQYF. In DNA form, the CDR3 reads TGTGCCAGCAGAAATAGCGGGGGTGGCACAGATACGCAGTATTTT.

This clonotype was recorded many times. The rearrangement links TRBV28 to TRBJ2-5; 9 nucleotides line up with TRBD2. Germline V gene data show CDR1 as MDHEN and CDR2 as SYDVKM. The J segment lost 4 bases and the V segment lost 5 bases, leaving 14 bases of the junction unmatched. The CDR3 is 17 amino acids. CDR3 amino acids: CASSTLLAGIGVETQYF. The CDR3 nucleotides are TGTGCCAGCAGTACCTTACTAGCGGGCATTGGGGTAGAGACCCAGTACTTC.

This clonotype showed up many times. This CDR3 is CASSSWTGGFYEQYF. The CDR3 nucleotides read TGTGCCAGCAGCTCCTGGACAGGGGGCTTCTACGAGCAGTACTTC. The V gene is TRBV7-8, the J gene TRBJ2-7, with 11 bases lining up with TRBD1. Germline loops: CDR1 SGHVS, CDR2 FQNEAQ. The J segment lost 3 bases and the V segment lost 4 bases, leaving 5 bases of the junction unmatched. The CDR3 is 15 residues long.

This clonotype was seen ten or more times. V gene TRBV11-2 combines with J gene TRBJ2-7, with 8 bases aligning to TRBD2. Germline V gives CDR1 SGHAT, CDR2 FQNNGV. J lost 6 bases, V lost 5 bases, and 21 bases had no gene match. The CDR3 consists of 18 residues. The DNA for the CDR3 is TGTGCCAGCAGCCATTGGTCAACGACGGGGGGGCCCGGGGCCGAGCAGTACTTC. Its translation is CASSHWSTTGGPGAEQYF.

CDR3 residues: CASSRNHWEGYTF. DNA for the CDR3: TGTGCCAGCAGCCGTAACCATTGGGAGGGCTACACCTTC. The chain joins TRBV27 to TRBJ1-2; no firm D call. CDR1 MNHEY and CDR2 SMNVEV come from the germline V gene (reference sequence). Trimming cost V 6 bases and J 8 bases, with 16 bases left between them. The CDR3 totals 13 residues.

This clonotype was observed a few times. This rearrangement joins TRBV6-2 or TRBV6-3 to TRBJ2-7; possibly TRBD2 for D (7 bases). Trimming removed 5 bases from V and 6 bases from J, with 20 bases in between. Germline V gene sequence: CDR1 MNHEY, CDR2 SVGEGT. The CDR3 has 15 residues. CDR3 protein: CASSNAGAGGGEQYF. CDR3 nucleotide sequence: TGTGCCAGCAGTAACGCGGGGGCTGGAGGAGGCGAGCAGTACTTC.

The chain recombines TRBV11-2 with TRBJ2-2; the D gene is possibly TRBD1 (5 bases). The germline V gene encodes CDR1 SGHAT and CDR2 FQNNGV. The CDR3 extends over 16 amino acids. V was pared by 3 bases and J by 5 bases, with 16 bases between. The CDR3 DNA is TGTGCCAGCAGCTTGTGGCCAGGGTTCTGGACCGGGGAGCTGTTTTTT. Protein sequence: CASSLWPGFWTGELFF.

This clonotype was seen repeatedly, ten times or more. A much larger clonotype is one base distant, so this may be a read error. The chain is built from TRBV20-1 and TRBJ2-5, with D tentatively TRBD2 (5 bases). The germline gives CDR1 DFQATT, CDR2 SNEGSKA (reference sequence). The CDR3 contains 13 residues. The V end lost 3 bases, the J end lost 5 bases, and 13 bases lay between the germline ends. DNA of the CDR3: TGCAGTGCTAGGAGTCTTCCGGGGGAGACCCAGTACTTC. The encoded protein is CSARSLPGETQYF.

The J gene is TRBJ2-5, the V gene TRBV20-1, with 13 bases fitting TRBD2. Germline loops: CDR1 DFQATT, CDR2 SNEGSKA (reference sequence). The CDR3 length is 14 residues. Unmatched junction bases numbered 5, after V lost 4 bases and J lost 6 bases. CDR3 in amino acids: CSATGLAGAQTQYF. CDR3 DNA: TGCAGTGCTACCGGACTAGCGGGAGCACAGACCCAGTACTTC.

The gene calls are TRBV12-3 or TRBV12-4 and TRBJ2-7; D unresolved. The CDR3 is 15 residues long. The V end lost 1 base, the J end lost 0 bases, and 10 bases lay between the germline ends. CDR3 region: CASSLERHSSYEQYF. In nucleotides, the CDR3 is TGTGCCAGCAGTTTAGAGAGGCACAGCTCCTACGAGCAGTACTTC.

In this sample, this clonotype turned up many times. The J gene is TRBJ2-7, the V gene TRBV20-1, with 7 bases that match TRBD1. Germline CDR1 DFQATT, CDR2 SNEGSKA (reference sequence). V was pared by 3 bases and J by 3 bases, with 8 bases of the junction left unmatched. CDR3 length equals 14 residues. The CDR3 protein is CSARRQGVFYEQYF. The CDR3, as DNA: TGCAGTGCTAGGAGACAGGGAGTATTCTACGAGCAGTACTTC.

Ten or more counts support this clonotype. The V gene is TRBV5-5, the J gene TRBJ2-5; TRBD2 aligns across 11 bases. This CDR3 is 16 amino acids long. CDR1 and CDR2 (germline): SGHKS, YYEKEE (reference sequence). J was trimmed by 5 bases and V by 3 bases; bases with no gene match: 9. The CDR3 DNA reads TGTGCCAGCAGCTACCGGACTAGCGGGCCTCAGGAGACCCAGTACTTC. Translation: CASSYRTSGPQETQYF.

This clonotype was seen repeatedly, ten times or more. This chain connects TRBV7-8 to TRBJ1-1; D ambiguous. The V gene's germline CDR1 is SGHVS and CDR2 FQNEAQ. V dropped 1 base and J dropped 5 bases, with 5 bases sitting between them. CDR3 length: 12 residues. The CDR3 bases are TGTGCCAGCAGCTTAGGGGTTACTGAAGCTTTCTTT. Encoded protein: CASSLGVTEAFF.

The V call is TRBV29-1, the J call TRBJ1-1; D is perhaps TRBD1 (6 bases). Germline V CDR1 and CDR2: SQVTM, ANQGSEA. Trimming cost V 1 base and J 5 bases, with 11 bases left between them. This CDR3 comprises 13 residues. In nucleotides, the CDR3 is TGCAGCGTTGAAGGGGGGCTTGGGACTGAAGCTTTCTTT. Translated: CSVEGGLGTEAFF.

The chain is built from TRBV6-2 or TRBV6-3 and TRBJ2-7, with TRBD2 identical over 12 bases. The CDR3 runs 14 residues. Germline-derived CDR1 and CDR2 are MNHEY and SVGEGT. Trimming took 7 bases from V and 6 from J; bases not matched to a gene: 7. The CDR3 nucleotides are TGTGCCAGCACCAAGACTAGCGGGAGTGGCGAGCAGTACTTC. Translation gives CASTKTSGSGEQYF.

This clonotype has a count of ten or more. This chain uses TRBV18 with TRBJ2-7, with 12 bases matching TRBD2. The CDR3 has 15 amino acids. Germline V lookup: CDR1 KGHSH, CDR2 LQKENI. Trimming removed 2 bases from V and 4 bases from J; junction bases left unmatched: 3. The CDR3 loop reads CASSPSSGRAYEQYF. The CDR3 DNA sequence: TGTGCCAGCTCACCATCTAGCGGGAGGGCGTACGAGCAGTACTTC.

J is TRBJ1-1 and V is TRBV5-1; a weak D match, TRBD1 (5 bases). The CDR3 totals 12 residues. V lost 2 bases to trimming and J lost 7 bases, with 9 bases between them. The germline CDR1 and CDR2 sequences are SGHRS and YFSETQ. CDR3: CASSFQGDEAFF. The CDR3 region has the DNA TGCGCCAGCAGCTTCCAGGGAGATGAAGCTTTCTTT. The variable domain in full, completed from reference TRBV5-1 and TRBJ1-1, reads KAGVTQTPRYLIKTRGQQVTLSCSPISGHRSVSWYQQTPGQGLQFLFEYFSETQRNKGNFPGRFSGRQFSNSRSEMNVSTLELGDSALYLCASSFQGDEAFFGQGTRLTVV.

This clonotype was counted at least ten times. The V call is TRBV7-2, the J call TRBJ2-7, with 9 bases aligning to TRBD1. V lost 4 bases, J lost 1 base, and 2 bases stayed unmatched. Germline CDR1 reads SGHTA; CDR2 reads FQGNSA. CDR3 length: 14 residues. The CDR3, as DNA: TGTGCCAGCAGCTCGGACAGGGGATCCTACGAGCAGTACTTC. Encoded protein: CASSSDRGSYEQYF. Using reference TRBV7-2 and TRBJ2-7 for the parts outside the CDR3, the full variable domain is GAGVSQSPSNKVTEKGKDVELRCDPISGHTALYWYRQSLGQGLEFLIYFQGNSAPDKSGLPSDRFSAERTGGSVSTLTIQRTQQEDSAVYLCASSSDRGSYEQYFGPGTRLTVT.

There are many counts of this clonotype. A single base separates this from a much larger clone, so it may be a read error. The rearrangement uses TRBV28 and TRBJ1-6; no firm D call. CDR1 is MDHEN and CDR2 is SYDVKM in the germline V gene. Deletions cut 6 bases from V and 5 bases from J, with 2 bases between. The CDR3 contains 11 residues. In DNA, the CDR3 is TGTGCCAGCAGGAATAATTCACCCCTCCACTTT. Translation: CASRNNSPLHF.

This clonotype was counted ten times or more. The chain uses TRBV7-2 and TRBJ2-5; 9 nucleotides match TRBD2. The CDR3 runs to 15 residues. Germline CDR1 and CDR2: SGHTA and FQGNSA. The junction had 7 bases not matched to a gene; V was cut back by 1 base and J by 7 bases. CDR3 sequence: CASSLEPSGEGTQYF. CDR3 DNA sequence: TGTGCCAGCAGCTTAGAGCCTAGCGGGGAGGGGACCCAGTACTTC.

This clonotype has only a few counts. The chain employs TRBV28 and TRBJ1-1; TRBD1 agrees at 8 bases. This CDR3 has 14 residues. Germline V lookup: CDR1 MDHEN, CDR2 SYDVKM. V trimming: 6 bases; J trimming: 0 bases; junction bases outside the gene matches: 3. The CDR3, as DNA: TGTGCCAGCAGGGACAGGGTCGTGAACACTGAAGCTTTCTTT. Translating it yields CASRDRVVNTEAFF.